This is a list of T cell receptor beta chains from one sample in a study of blood T cell repertoires in COVID-19. The assay was immunoSEQ multiplex PCR, and TCRdb's table has in-frame clones only and misses some. The sample yields about 64,000 clones, just over 85% seen once. The specimen sequenced was peripheral blood. These TCRs come from a woman aged 55 to 70 with COVID-19, enrolled during active disease. CDR3s include the opening cysteine and the closing phenylalanine or tryptophan. A D gene is named only where the DNA matches it firmly. Some rows mark clone size as missing; the rest say once, few, many or name a class of expanded clone.

d_gene: .; abundance: .; j_gene: TRBJ2-7; v_gene: TRBV28; CDR3aa: CASSLERYYEQYF; CDR3nt: TGTGCCAGCAGTTTGGAGCGGTACTACGAGCAGTACTTC
d_gene: TRBD2; abundance: .; j_gene: TRBJ2-3; v_gene: TRBV18; CDR3aa: CASSQGLADTDTQYF; CDR3nt: TGTGCCAGCTCACAGGGACTAGCCGACACAGATACGCAGTATTTT
d_gene: TRBD2; abundance: .; j_gene: TRBJ2-5; v_gene: TRBV15; CDR3aa: CATSRVAGTETQYF; CDR3nt: TGTGCCACCAGCAGAGTAGCGGGAACAGAGACCCAGTACTTC
d_gene: .; abundance: .; j_gene: TRBJ1-1; v_gene: TRBV2; CDR3aa: CASSTQGLDTEAFF; CDR3nt: TGTGCCAGCAGTACTCAGGGTCTCGATACTGAAGCTTTCTTT
d_gene: TRBD2; abundance: once; j_gene: TRBJ2-3; v_gene: TRBV11-2; CDR3aa: CASSLQRAGERTDTQYF; CDR3nt: TGTGCCAGCAGCTTACAAAGAGCGGGAGAGAGGACAGATACGCAGTATTTT
d_gene: .; abundance: few; j_gene: TRBJ1-4; v_gene: TRBV19; CDR3aa: CASSRKGVDEKLFF; CDR3nt: TGTGCCAGTAGCCGTAAAGGGGTGGATGAAAAACTGTTTTTT
d_gene: .; abundance: once; j_gene: TRBJ1-1; v_gene: TRBV6-1; CDR3aa: CASSARDTGGNTEAFF; CDR3nt: TGTGCCAGCAGTGCCCGGGACACGGGCGGTAATACTGAAGCTTTCTTT
d_gene: TRBD1; abundance: .; j_gene: TRBJ1-1; v_gene: TRBV6-2/TRBV6-3; CDR3aa: CASSDRESTEAFF; CDR3nt: TGTGCCAGCAGTGACAGGGAGAGCACTGAAGCTTTCTTT
d_gene: .; abundance: .; j_gene: TRBJ2-1; v_gene: TRBV5-4; CDR3aa: CASSWGGEGVYNEQFF; CDR3nt: TGTGCCAGCAGCTGGGGAGGGGAGGGGGTTTACAATGAGCAGTTCTTC
d_gene: TRBD1; abundance: .; j_gene: TRBJ2-2; v_gene: TRBV28; CDR3aa: CATRQGVTGELFF; CDR3nt: TGTGCCACTAGACAGGGGGTCACCGGGGAGCTGTTTTTT
d_gene: .; abundance: .; j_gene: TRBJ2-5; v_gene: TRBV18; CDR3aa: CASSPPYGGSETQYF; CDR3nt: TGTGCCAGCTCACCTCCCTACGGAGGGTCAGAGACCCAGTACTTC
d_gene: .; abundance: .; j_gene: TRBJ2-2; v_gene: TRBV5-1; CDR3aa: CASSLSGEGTGELFF; CDR3nt: TGCGCCAGCAGCTTGTCAGGGGAAGGCACCGGGGAGCTGTTTTTT
d_gene: TRBD2; abundance: .; j_gene: TRBJ2-1; v_gene: TRBV7-9; CDR3aa: CATPREGSDNEQFF; CDR3nt: TGTGCCACCCCGCGGGAGGGAAGTGACAATGAGCAGTTCTTC
d_gene: .; abundance: .; j_gene: TRBJ1-4; v_gene: TRBV6-5; CDR3aa: CASSSTGTNEKLFF; CDR3nt: TGTGCCAGCAGTTCTACAGGGACTAATGAAAAACTGTTTTTT
d_gene: .; abundance: .; j_gene: TRBJ2-5; v_gene: TRBV27; CDR3aa: CASTNSDGRGETQYF; CDR3nt: TGTGCCAGCACCAACTCCGACGGAAGGGGAGAGACCCAGTACTTC
d_gene: .; abundance: .; j_gene: TRBJ2-6; v_gene: TRBV29-1; CDR3aa: CSASEQTSGANVLTF; CDR3nt: TGCAGCGCCTCGGAACAGACCTCTGGGGCCAACGTCCTGACTTTC
d_gene: TRBD1; abundance: .; j_gene: TRBJ1-3; v_gene: TRBV7-9; CDR3aa: CASSFDRESGNTIYF; CDR3nt: TGTGCCAGCAGCTTCGACAGGGAGTCTGGAAACACCATATATTTT
d_gene: .; abundance: .; j_gene: TRBJ2-1; v_gene: TRBV7-9; CDR3aa: CASSPTGNEQFF; CDR3nt: TGTGCCAGCAGCCCTACCGGGAATGAGCAGTTCTTC
d_gene: .; abundance: .; j_gene: TRBJ1-5; v_gene: TRBV15; CDR3aa: CATSRDPGLGQPQHF; CDR3nt: TGTGCCACCAGCAGAGACCCGGGTCTTGGGCAGCCCCAGCATTTT
d_gene: TRBD1; abundance: .; j_gene: TRBJ2-1; v_gene: TRBV30; CDR3aa: CAWSVRGQGIYNEQFF; CDR3nt: TGTGCCTGGAGTGTGCGCGGACAGGGTATCTACAATGAGCAGTTCTTC
d_gene: .; abundance: .; j_gene: TRBJ2-7; v_gene: TRBV3-1/TRBV3-2; CDR3aa: CASSQVGEQYF; CDR3nt: TGTGCCAGCAGCCAAGTCGGGGAGCAGTACTTC
d_gene: TRBD1; abundance: .; j_gene: TRBJ2-7; v_gene: TRBV3-1/TRBV3-2; CDR3aa: CASSLIPGQSYEQYF; CDR3nt: TGTGCCAGCAGCCTTATCCCGGGACAGTCCTACGAGCAGTACTTC
d_gene: TRBD1; abundance: .; j_gene: TRBJ2-7; v_gene: TRBV7-9; CDR3aa: CASTNSEGAGGSYEQYF; CDR3nt: TGTGCCAGCACCAATTCTGAGGGGGCTGGGGGCTCCTACGAGCAGTACTTC
d_gene: .; abundance: .; j_gene: TRBJ1-5; v_gene: TRBV2; CDR3aa: CASSSPRVHGNQPQHF; CDR3nt: TGTGCCAGCAGCAGCCCCAGGGTCCACGGCAATCAGCCCCAGCATTTT
d_gene: .; abundance: .; j_gene: TRBJ1-5; v_gene: TRBV6-5; CDR3aa: CASSGRDSNQPQHF; CDR3nt: TGTGCCAGCTCCGGGAGGGATAGCAATCAGCCCCAGCATTTT
d_gene: TRBD1; abundance: .; j_gene: TRBJ2-5; v_gene: TRBV10-3; CDR3aa: CAISEGRGLETQYF; CDR3nt: TGTGCCATCAGTGAGGGCAGGGGGTTGGAGACCCAGTACTTC
d_gene: .; abundance: .; j_gene: TRBJ2-5; v_gene: TRBV4-1; CDR3aa: CASSQAPSSETQYF; CDR3nt: TGCGCCAGCAGCCAAGCTCCTAGCTCAGAGACCCAGTACTTC
d_gene: .; abundance: .; j_gene: TRBJ2-5; v_gene: TRBV12-5; CDR3aa: CASGLRQAETQYF; CDR3nt: TGTGCTAGTGGTCTTCGACAGGCAGAGACCCAGTACTTC
d_gene: .; abundance: .; j_gene: TRBJ1-2; v_gene: TRBV5-1; CDR3aa: CASSTLGVSYGYTF; CDR3nt: TGCGCCAGCAGCACTTTAGGGGTCTCCTATGGCTACACCTTC
d_gene: TRBD2; abundance: .; j_gene: TRBJ2-1; v_gene: TRBV19; CDR3aa: CASRSSGTYNEQFF; CDR3nt: TGTGCCAGTAGGAGTAGCGGGACTTACAATGAGCAGTTCTTC
d_gene: TRBD2; abundance: .; j_gene: TRBJ2-7; v_gene: TRBV29-1; CDR3aa: CSVLAGEAYEQYF; CDR3nt: TGCAGCGTTTTAGCGGGAGAAGCCTACGAGCAGTACTTC
d_gene: TRBD1; abundance: .; j_gene: TRBJ1-5; v_gene: TRBV28; CDR3aa: CASSPGQGQPQHF; CDR3nt: TGTGCCAGCAGTCCGGGACAGGGCCAGCCCCAGCATTTT
d_gene: .; abundance: .; j_gene: TRBJ1-2; v_gene: TRBV5-4; CDR3aa: CASSLAGGNYGYTF; CDR3nt: TGTGCCAGCAGCTTGGCCGGGGGTAACTATGGCTACACCTTC
d_gene: .; abundance: .; j_gene: TRBJ1-5; v_gene: TRBV19; CDR3aa: CASSTRLYQPQHF; CDR3nt: TGTGCCAGTAGTACCCGACTTTATCAGCCCCAGCATTTT
d_gene: .; abundance: .; j_gene: TRBJ1-5; v_gene: TRBV27; CDR3aa: CASNPTGYSNQPQHF; CDR3nt: TGTGCCAGCAATCCGACAGGTTATAGCAATCAGCCCCAGCATTTT
d_gene: .; abundance: .; j_gene: TRBJ1-4; v_gene: TRBV7-2; CDR3aa: CASSLAPEGRGWNEKLFF; CDR3nt: TGTGCCAGCAGCTTAGCCCCAGAAGGGAGGGGGTGGAATGAAAAACTGTTTTTT
d_gene: .; abundance: .; j_gene: TRBJ1-5; v_gene: TRBV6-2/TRBV6-3; CDR3aa: CASSYPSNQPQHF; CDR3nt: TGTGCCAGCAGTTACCCGAGCAATCAGCCCCAGCATTTT
d_gene: TRBD1; abundance: .; j_gene: TRBJ2-7; v_gene: TRBV3-1/TRBV3-2; CDR3aa: CASSQADRVKCSEYF; CDR3nt: TGTGCCAGCAGCCAAGCGGACAGGGTAAAATGTAGTGAGTACTTC
d_gene: .; abundance: once; j_gene: TRBJ1-1; v_gene: TRBV6-5; CDR3aa: CASRTLQGNTEAFF; CDR3nt: TGTGCCAGCAGGACTCTACAGGGGAACACTGAAGCTTTCTTT
d_gene: TRBD1; abundance: .; j_gene: TRBJ2-3; v_gene: TRBV5-8; CDR3aa: CASSWDRGTDTQYF; CDR3nt: TGTGCCAGCAGCTGGGACAGGGGGACAGATACGCAGTATTTT
d_gene: .; abundance: .; j_gene: TRBJ2-3; v_gene: TRBV30; CDR3aa: CAWRLGSTDTQYF; CDR3nt: TGTGCCTGGAGGCTCGGGAGCACAGATACGCAGTATTTT
d_gene: .; abundance: .; j_gene: TRBJ2-3; v_gene: TRBV6-6; CDR3aa: CASSYEVASDTQYF; CDR3nt: TGTGCCAGCAGTTACGAGGTGGCTTCAGATACGCAGTATTTT
d_gene: .; abundance: .; j_gene: TRBJ2-1; v_gene: TRBV5-1; CDR3aa: CASSPQPYNEQFF; CDR3nt: TGCGCCAGCAGCCCACAGCCCTACAATGAGCAGTTCTTC
d_gene: .; abundance: .; j_gene: TRBJ2-1; v_gene: TRBV11-3; CDR3aa: CASSPRVGPLDEQFF; CDR3nt: TGTGCCAGCAGCCCCCGGGTGGGGCCTTTGGATGAGCAGTTCTTC
d_gene: TRBD1; abundance: .; j_gene: TRBJ2-2; v_gene: TRBV7-9; CDR3aa: CASSTGTGEITRNTGELFF; CDR3nt: TGTGCCAGCAGCACCGGGACAGGGGAAATTACGCGTAACACCGGGGAGCTGTTTTTT
d_gene: .; abundance: once; j_gene: TRBJ2-7; v_gene: TRBV6-2/TRBV6-3; CDR3aa: CASSQDYDEQYF; CDR3nt: TGTGCCAGCAGTCAAGACTACGACGAGCAGTACTTC
d_gene: TRBD2; abundance: .; j_gene: TRBJ2-1; v_gene: TRBV4-1; CDR3aa: CASSLTSGVYNEQFF; CDR3nt: TGCGCCAGCAGCCTTACTAGCGGGGTCTACAATGAGCAGTTCTTC
d_gene: .; abundance: few; j_gene: TRBJ2-3; v_gene: TRBV3-1/TRBV3-2; CDR3aa: CASSQRYGTQYF; CDR3nt: TGTGCCAGCAGCCAAAGATACGGTACGCAGTATTTT
d_gene: TRBD1; abundance: once; j_gene: TRBJ2-7; v_gene: TRBV27; CDR3aa: CASSLTGTGTTEQYF; CDR3nt: TGTGCCAGCAGTTTGACCGGGACAGGGACCACCGAGCAGTACTTC
d_gene: .; abundance: .; j_gene: TRBJ1-1; v_gene: TRBV5-1; CDR3aa: CASSQQRVGGTGEAFF; CDR3nt: TGCGCCAGCAGCCAGCAGAGGGTCGGGGGGACGGGTGAAGCTTTCTTT
d_gene: TRBD2; abundance: .; j_gene: TRBJ2-7; v_gene: TRBV4-3; CDR3aa: CASSPYRGDEQYF; CDR3nt: TGCGCCAGCAGCCCTTACCGGGGGGACGAGCAGTACTTC
d_gene: TRBD1; abundance: .; j_gene: TRBJ2-2; v_gene: TRBV28; CDR3aa: CASSGGTGATGELFF; CDR3nt: TGTGCCAGCAGTGGGGGGACAGGGGCCACCGGGGAGCTGTTTTTT
d_gene: .; abundance: .; j_gene: TRBJ2-7; v_gene: TRBV4-3; CDR3aa: CASSQEIWANEQYF; CDR3nt: TGCGCCAGCAGCCAAGAAATATGGGCTAACGAGCAGTACTTC
d_gene: .; abundance: .; j_gene: TRBJ1-2; v_gene: TRBV5-6; CDR3aa: CASSAGEGYTF; CDR3nt: TGTGCCAGCAGCGCAGGGGAAGGCTACACCTTC